This passage covers 12 T cell receptor beta chains from one sample sequenced in a study of T cells after posttransplantation cyclophosphamide. The protocol was immunoSEQ multiplex PCR, while the TCRdb copy is restricted to in-frame clones and leaves out a portion. The sample has 4,500 to 6,000 clones; less than 2% are singletons. Cyclophosphamide on days +3 and +4 followed busulfan-fludarabine conditioning and a marrow graft. The material sequenced was PBMCs, taken 242 days after a stem cell transplant with posttransplant cyclophosphamide. These receptor sequences come from a male patient aged 25-45 years who received an allogeneic stem cell transplant from a related donor, was CMV-positive, and had no GVHD. Some of these T cells may belong to the graft donor.

V and J are TRBV29-1 and TRBJ2-1; perhaps TRBD1 as D (5 bases). Germline V gives CDR1 SQVTM, CDR2 ANQGSEA. The CDR3 covers 15 residues. V was cut by 3 bases and J by 0 bases, with 12 bases left in between. The chain's CDR3 is CSVEGLKGSYNEQFF. CDR3 in DNA: TGCAGCGTTGAGGGGCTAAAGGGCTCCTACAATGAGCAGTTCTTC.

This clone occurred a few times. The chain recombines TRBV19 with TRBJ1-4; possibly TRBD1 for D (6 bases). Per germline, CDR1 LNHDA and CDR2 SQIVND (reference sequence). Trimming left V 3 bases short and J 5 bases short, with 10 bases between. CDR3 length: 14 amino acids. CDR3 coding DNA: TGTGCCAGTAGTATGGACAGAGGGAATGAAAAACTGTTTTTT. This translates into CASSMDRGNEKLFF.

The genes are TRBV5-1 and TRBJ2-1; a weak D match, TRBD2 (6 bases). The V and J ends lost 5 bases and 0 bases respectively, with 18 bases between them. This CDR3 spans 17 amino acids. The germline V gene has CDR1 SGHRS and CDR2 YFSETQ. The CDR3: CASRRTTGESSYNEQFF. The CDR3 DNA reads as TGCGCCAGCAGAAGGACTACAGGCGAAAGCTCCTACAATGAGCAGTTCTTC.

This clone was observed a few times. The chain recombines TRBV9 with TRBJ1-1, with 8 bases identical to TRBD1. J gave up 2 bases and V 4 bases, and 10 bases lay outside the gene matches. This CDR3 spans 16 amino acids. CDR1 and CDR2 (germline): SGDLS, YYNGEE. Here the CDR3 DNA reads TGTGCCAGCAGCCCCCGTCAGGGGGCAACCAACACTGAAGCTTTCTTT. This sequence encodes CASSPRQGATNTEAFF.

The chain employs TRBV7-3 and TRBJ2-3; 7 bases are shared with TRBD2. The CDR3 extends over 17 amino acids. The ends lost 5 bases at V and 0 bases at J; junction bases unmatched: 11. Per the germline V gene, CDR1 is SGHTA and CDR2 is FQGTGA. In DNA, the CDR3 is TGTGCCAGCAGCCGAAACCCGCTAGCGGTTAGCACAGATACGCAGTATTTT. Its protein product is CASSRNPLAVSTDTQYF.

This clone was seen a handful of times. This sequence joins TRBV30 and TRBJ2-5; D not resolved. The germline CDR1 and CDR2 sequences are GTSNPN and SVGIG (reference sequence). V lost 4 bases and J 1 base, leaving 4 bases between the germline ends. This CDR3 spans 11 amino acids. Here the CDR3 DNA reads TGTGCCTGGACCTTCCAAGAGACCCAGTACTTC. Its protein product is CAWTFQETQYF.

The chain links TRBV27 to TRBJ2-5; possibly TRBD2 for D (6 bases). Germline CDR1 reads MNHEY; CDR2 reads SMNVEV (reference sequence). This CDR3 region has 15 residues. V dropped 3 bases and J dropped 1 base, with 12 bases sitting between them. This CDR3 is CASSFLGGAQETQYF. In nucleotides, the CDR3 is TGTGCCAGCAGTTTTCTCGGCGGGGCCCAAGAGACCCAGTACTTC.

This chain links TRBV19 with TRBJ1-1; D remains ambiguous. The CDR3 runs 15 residues. Germline values: CDR1 LNHDA, CDR2 SQIVND (reference sequence). Trimming stripped 6 bases from V and 1 base from J, with 15 bases between. The CDR3, as DNA: TGTGCCAGTAGCCCGTTCGGGGTCGCGAACACTGAAGCTTTCTTT. Translating gives CASSPFGVANTEAFF.

This clone was seen a few times. The CDR3 sequence: CASSKTGGDTGELFF. In DNA form, the CDR3 reads TGTGCCAGCAGCAAGACGGGGGGGGACACCGGGGAGCTGTTTTTT. The rearrangement uses TRBV7-6 and TRBJ2-2; TRBD2 agrees at 8 bases. The junction had 5 bases not matched to a gene; V was cut back by 5 bases and J by 3 bases. Germline lookup yields CDR1 SGHVS and CDR2 FNYEAQ. This CDR3 spans 15 amino acids.

The V gene is TRBV6-6, the J gene TRBJ2-5; 9 positions agree with TRBD1. The trim removed 6 bases at V and 4 bases at J, leaving 3 bases unmatched. CDR1 and CDR2 (germline): MNHNY, SVGAGI (reference sequence). The CDR3 covers 13 residues. CDR3 residues: CASSPTGGETQYF. The DNA for the CDR3 is TGTGCCAGCAGCCCGACAGGGGGAGAGACCCAGTACTTC.

This clone was found a few times. This chain joins TRBV9 and TRBJ2-3, with unresolved D. The CDR3 runs to 13 residues. Germline V lookup: CDR1 SGDLS, CDR2 YYNGEE. Trimming removed 0 bases from V and 3 bases from J, with 5 bases in between. CDR3: CASSVATTDTQYF. The CDR3 DNA sequence: TGTGCCAGCAGCGTAGCTACGACAGATACGCAGTATTTT.

This CDR3 is CASSKRRIEDYLRHEQFF. As DNA, the CDR3 is TGTGCCAGCAGCAAACGGAGAATTGAGGACTATCTTCGGCATGAGCAGTTCTTC. The chain carries TRBV21-1 and TRBJ2-1; TRBD2 was called by the table and not checked on the DNA. TRBV21-1 is given as a pseudogene. The CDR3 contains 18 residues.